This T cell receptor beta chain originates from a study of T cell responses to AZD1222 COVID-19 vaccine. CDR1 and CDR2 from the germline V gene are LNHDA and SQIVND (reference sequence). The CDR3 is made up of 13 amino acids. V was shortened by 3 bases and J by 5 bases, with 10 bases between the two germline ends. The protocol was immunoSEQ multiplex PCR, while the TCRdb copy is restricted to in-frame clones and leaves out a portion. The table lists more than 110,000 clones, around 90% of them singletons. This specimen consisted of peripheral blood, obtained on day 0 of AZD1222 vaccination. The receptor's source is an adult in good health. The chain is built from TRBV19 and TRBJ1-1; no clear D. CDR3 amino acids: CASSIEVFTEAFF. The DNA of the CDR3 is TGTGCCAGTAGTATCGAGGTTTTTACTGAAGCTTTCTTT.